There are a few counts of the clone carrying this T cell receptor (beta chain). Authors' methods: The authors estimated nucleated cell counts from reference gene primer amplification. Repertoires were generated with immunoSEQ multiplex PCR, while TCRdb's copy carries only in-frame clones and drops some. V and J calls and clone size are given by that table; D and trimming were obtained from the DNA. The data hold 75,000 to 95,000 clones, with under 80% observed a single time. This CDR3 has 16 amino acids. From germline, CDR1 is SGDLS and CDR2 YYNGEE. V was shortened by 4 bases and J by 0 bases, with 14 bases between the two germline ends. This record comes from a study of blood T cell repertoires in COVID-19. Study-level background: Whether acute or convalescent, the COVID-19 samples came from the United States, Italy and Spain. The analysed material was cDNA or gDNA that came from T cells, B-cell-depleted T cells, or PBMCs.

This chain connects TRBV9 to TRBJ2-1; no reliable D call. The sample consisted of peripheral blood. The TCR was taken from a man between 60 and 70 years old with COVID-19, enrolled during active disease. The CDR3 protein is CASSPRGFSSYNEQFF. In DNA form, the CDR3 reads TGTGCCAGCAGCCCCCGAGGCTTCAGCTCCTACAATGAGCAGTTCTTC.